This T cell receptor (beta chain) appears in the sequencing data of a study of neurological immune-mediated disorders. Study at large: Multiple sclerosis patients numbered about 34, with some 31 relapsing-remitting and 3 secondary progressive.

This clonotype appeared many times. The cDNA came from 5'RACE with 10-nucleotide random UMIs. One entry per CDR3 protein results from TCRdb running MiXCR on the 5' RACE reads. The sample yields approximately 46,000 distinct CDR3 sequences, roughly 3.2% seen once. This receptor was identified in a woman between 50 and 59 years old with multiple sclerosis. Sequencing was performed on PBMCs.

CDR3 sequence (DNA): TGCAGTGCTAGGAGGACAGATAATCAGCCCCAGCATTTT. Translated: CSARRTDNQPQHF. V is TRBV20-1 and J is TRBJ1-5; D perhaps matches TRBD1 (6 bases). The CDR3 consists of 13 residues. Germline CDR1 is DFQATT and CDR2 is SNEGSKA (reference sequence). V shed 3 bases and J shed 4 bases, with 10 bases lying between them.